The present entry profiles one TCR beta chain with its context. The antigen remains undetermined. These data are taken from a study of T-cell reconstitution after alpha-beta-depleted transplantation in children. CDR1 MNHNS and CDR2 SASEGT come from the germline V gene. The CDR3 spans 15 residues. V gave up 5 bases and J gave up 5 bases, with 13 bases separating them. Study-wide results and limits: Reported findings indicate that, about two months after transplant, alpha-beta T cells came from several hundred expanded clones, which were derived from non-depleted graft cells. One year after transplant, T-cell counts and diversity came mostly from newly produced T cells. Day-60 TCRbeta diversity that was high in some patients was derived from surviving recipient T cells and thymic progenitors.

Using unique molecular identifiers, the investigators prepared the TCRbeta library. One entry per CDR3 protein, called by TCRdb with MiXCR from the PCR reads. Of 130,000 or so distinct CDR3 sequences in the sample, 8.5% to 10% were seen once. Source: PBMCs, mostly from graft donor cells, taken 180 days after TCRalphabeta/CD19-depleted stem cell transplant. This rearrangement joins TRBV6-1 to TRBJ1-6, with D unclear. The source is a girl less than two years old who had a stem cell transplant for combined immunodeficiency, so the T cells may come from the graft donor. The CDR3 is CASSSVTGNNSPLHF. The CDR3 bases are TGTGCCAGCAGTAGCGTGACGGGAAATAATTCACCCCTCCACTTT.